Each of the 8 T cell receptor beta chains below was sequenced from the same sample in a study of blood T cell repertoires in COVID-19. The method was immunoSEQ multiplex PCR; TCRdb's version includes in-frame clones alone and lacks a portion of them. The data show a few hundred thousand clones, 87% seen once. The sample taken for sequencing was peripheral blood. All receptors derive from a woman between 45 and 65 years old who had recovered from COVID-19.

The V call is TRBV11-3, the J call TRBJ2-2, with D possibly TRBD2 on 6 matching bases. V was clipped by 6 bases and J by 1 base, with 15 bases between them. CDR3 length equals 16 residues. Germline-derived CDR1 and CDR2 are SGHNT and YENEEA. For the CDR3, the DNA is TGTGCCAGCAGTCAAATGGGGGGTCGGAACACCGGGGAGCTGTTTTTT. Translated: CASSQMGGRNTGELFF.

The chain combines TRBV9 with TRBJ2-2; TRBD1 matches 8 bases. Germline V lookup: CDR1 SGDLS, CDR2 YYNGEE. The V gene end was trimmed by 5 bases and the J gene end by 1 base; junction bases not matched to a gene: 4. This CDR3 comprises 15 residues. As DNA, the CDR3 is TGTGCCAGCAGGAGGGGGACAGGGAACACCGGGGAGCTGTTTTTT. Its protein product is CASRRGTGNTGELFF.

The chain recombines TRBV3-1 (or the pseudogene TRBV3-2) with TRBJ2-2; 11 nucleotides agree with TRBD1. This CDR3 comprises 17 residues. CDR1 is LGHDT, CDR2 YNNKEL, per germline (reference sequence). J was trimmed by 4 bases and V by 4 bases; bases with no gene match: 8. CDR3 DNA: TGTGCCAGCAGCCGACGCAAGGGGACAGGGGGCACCGGGGAGCTGTTTTTT. Amino acids: CASSRRKGTGGTGELFF.

The chain couples TRBV2 to TRBJ1-4; possible D gene TRBD1, 6 bases. Between the trimmed V and J ends, which lost 6 bases and 3 bases, there was a span of 14 bases. Germline CDR1 SNHLY, CDR2 FYNNEI. The CDR3 is made up of 15 amino acids. The CDR3 nucleotides are TGTGCCAGCAGAGGGCAGGGGATGCCTAATGAAAAACTGTTTTTT. This translates into CASRGQGMPNEKLFF.

The CDR3 DNA reads as TGTGCCAGCAGTTTGCCCCGGGTAGGGAGCAGCTACGAGCAGTACTTC. Protein product: CASSLPRVGSSYEQYF. The chain combines TRBV28 with TRBJ2-7; D is possibly TRBD2 (5 bases). Between the trimmed V and J ends, which lost 3 bases and 3 bases, there was a span of 18 bases. CDR1 and CDR2 from the germline V gene are MDHEN and SYDVKM. The CDR3 extends over 16 amino acids.

The chain employs TRBV5-1 and TRBJ1-3; the D gene is possibly TRBD1 (6 bases). Germline V gene data show CDR1 as SGHRS and CDR2 as YFSETQ. The CDR3 is made up of 14 amino acids. Between the trimmed V and J ends, which lost 4 bases and 9 bases, there was a span of 17 bases. CDR3 sequence: CASSEGHWEGTIYF. The CDR3 region has the DNA TGCGCCAGCAGCGAGGGACACTGGGAGGGCACCATATATTTT.

The gene calls are TRBV7-6 and TRBJ2-7; 7 bases are a match to TRBD1. Per the germline V gene, CDR1 is SGHVS and CDR2 is FNYEAQ. The CDR3 totals 15 residues. V lost 5 bases and J lost 3; bases outside the gene matches: 10. In DNA form, the CDR3 reads TGTGCCAGCAGCCTGGGTCGGGACAGCATCTACGAGCAGTACTTC. This gives the protein CASSLGRDSIYEQYF.

The chain is built from TRBV6-5 and TRBJ1-4, with D possibly being TRBD1 (6 bases). Trimming stripped 5 bases from V and 5 bases from J, with 12 bases between. The CDR3 loop spans 14 amino acids. Germline lookup yields CDR1 MNHEY and CDR2 SVGAGI. This chain's CDR3 is CASSLDRRNEKLFF. As DNA, the CDR3 is TGTGCCAGCAGTCTCGACAGGAGAAATGAAAAACTGTTTTTT.